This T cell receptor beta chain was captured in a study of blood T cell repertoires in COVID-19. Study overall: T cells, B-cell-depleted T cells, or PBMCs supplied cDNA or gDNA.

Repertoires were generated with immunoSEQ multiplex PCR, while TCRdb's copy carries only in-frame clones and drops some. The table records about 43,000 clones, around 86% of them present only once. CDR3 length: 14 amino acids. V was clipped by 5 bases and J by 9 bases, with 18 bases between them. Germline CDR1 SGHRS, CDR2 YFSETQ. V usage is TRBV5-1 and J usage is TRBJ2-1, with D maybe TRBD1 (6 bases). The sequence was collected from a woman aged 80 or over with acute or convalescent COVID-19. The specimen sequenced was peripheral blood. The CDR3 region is CASSNRVGGTEQFF. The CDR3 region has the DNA TGCGCCAGCAGTAACAGGGTTGGGGGCACTGAGCAGTTCTTC.